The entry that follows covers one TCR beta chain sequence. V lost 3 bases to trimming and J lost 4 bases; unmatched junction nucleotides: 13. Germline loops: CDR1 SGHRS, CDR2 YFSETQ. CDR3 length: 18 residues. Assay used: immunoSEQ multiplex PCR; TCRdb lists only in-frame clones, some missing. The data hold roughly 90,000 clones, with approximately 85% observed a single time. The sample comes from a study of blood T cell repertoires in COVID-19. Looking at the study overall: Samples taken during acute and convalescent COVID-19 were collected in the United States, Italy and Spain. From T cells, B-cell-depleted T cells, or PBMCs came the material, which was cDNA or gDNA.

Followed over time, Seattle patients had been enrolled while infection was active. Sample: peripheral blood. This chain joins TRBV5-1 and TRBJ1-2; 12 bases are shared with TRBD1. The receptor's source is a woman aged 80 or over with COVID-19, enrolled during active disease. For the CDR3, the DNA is TGCGCCAGCAGCTACGGGACAGGGGGCATTCGGGTAGGCTATGGCTACACCTTC. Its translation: CASSYGTGGIRVGYGYTF.